The clone carrying this TCR beta chain was seen repeatedly, ten times or more. This sample stems from a study of T cells in Graves' hyperthyroidism and ophthalmopathy. For the study at large: It was at initial diagnosis, before any treatment, that peripheral blood was collected.

Amplification yielded TCR beta CDR3 regions, with RNA transcripts as the source. Primed by the HTBI set, a first-round RT-PCR was run on the TCR CDR3. Using its own MiXCR run on the multiplex PCR reads, TCRdb lists one record per CDR3 protein. This sample carries around 350,000 distinct CDR3 sequences, around 15% of them seen once, and the ten largest clones take around 20%. Active moderate-to-severe ophthalmopathy, Clinical Activity Score at least 3, NOSPECS at least 4, under 3 months' duration. Uncontrolled infection, other autoimmune disease, pregnancy or lactation disqualified patients from enrolment. Germline CDR1 is MNHNS and CDR2 is SASEGT. CDR3 size: 15 residues. V lost 4 bases to trimming and J lost 2 bases; unmatched junction nucleotides: 5.

This clonotype originated in a woman between 25 and 40 years old with Graves' ophthalmopathy. Material for sequencing was blood. The rearrangement joins TRBV6-1 to TRBJ1-5; 7 nucleotides match TRBD1. The CDR3 protein is CASSAQGGGNQPQHF. The CDR3 nucleotides are TGTGCCAGCAGTGCTCAGGGGGGAGGCAATCAGCCCCAGCATTTT.